What follows describes a single TCR beta chain. The sample originates from a study of tumour-infiltrating T cells in Burkitt lymphoma. Study details: Repertoire clonality predicted overall and progression-free survival.

The method was immunoSEQ multiplex PCR; TCRdb's version includes in-frame clones alone and lacks a portion of them. The sample carries 13,000 or so clones, about 85% recorded once. Germline V gene data show CDR1 as SEHNR and CDR2 as FQNEAQ (reference sequence). V gave up 5 bases and J gave up 1 base, with 20 bases separating them. The CDR3 sequence is 17 residues long. The rearrangement links TRBV7-9 to TRBJ2-5, with TRBD2 as a possible D gene (5 bases). Sample: tumor tissue. This TCR derives from a human donor with diffuse large B-cell lymphoma. The CDR3 DNA reads as TGTGCCAGCAGCCCCCGAAGGGTAGCGAAAGTCCAAGAGACCCAGTACTTC. Translated: CASSPRRVAKVQETQYF.